This T cell receptor (beta chain) was identified during a study of Graves' ophthalmopathy and Graves' hyperthyroidism. Study observations and caveats: Thyroid clonotypes that were expanded above 0.001 frequency mostly also appeared in blood.

V dropped 1 base and J dropped 3 bases, with 10 bases sitting between them. The CDR3 totals 14 residues. The germline V gene encodes CDR1 SGHRS and CDR2 YFSETQ. This clonotype was found many times. The antigen is undetermined. Amplifying from RNA transcripts, the study obtained TCR beta CDR3 regions. The authors performed first-round RT-PCR with HTBI primers and then a second-round multiplex PCR. One entry per CDR3 protein, called by TCRdb with MiXCR from the multiplex PCR reads. The sample holds roughly 500,000 distinct CDR3 sequences, approximately 14% seen once. A duration under 3 months, NOSPECS ≥4, CAS ≥3 and moderate-to-severe activity characterized the donors with ophthalmopathy. Uncontrolled infections, other autoimmune diseases, pregnancy or lactation barred patients from enrollment.

This TCR derives from a woman younger than 45 with Graves' ophthalmopathy. Material for sequencing was blood. This sequence joins TRBV5-1 and TRBJ1-1; D unresolved. The CDR3 DNA reads TGCGCCAGCAGCTTGTCTTGGGGATACACTGAAGCTTTCTTT. It specifies CASSLSWGYTEAFF.